What follows are 19 T cell receptor beta chains derived from one specimen sequenced in a study of blood T cell repertoires in COVID-19. Profiled with immunoSEQ multiplex PCR; TCRdb holds only in-frame clones, not every one. The data contain about 18,000 clones, approximately 90% of them seen just once; the ten biggest clones take up about 8.5%. The source material was peripheral blood. These receptors were taken from a human donor in a cohort sampled during active COVID-19. The donor label of this sample is uncertain.

The rearrangement uses TRBV6-1 and TRBJ2-3; TRBD1 aligns across 7 bases. V trimming: 2 bases; J trimming: 5 bases; junction bases outside the gene matches: 10. The germline V gene encodes CDR1 MNHNS and CDR2 SASEGT. The CDR3 has 16 residues. The chain's CDR3 is CASSELAGGSGDTQYF. For the CDR3, the DNA is TGTGCCAGCAGTGAACTTGCAGGGGGTAGTGGAGATACGCAGTATTTT.

The chain links TRBV11-2 to TRBJ2-1; TRBD2 matches 7 bases. The CDR3 sequence is 16 residues long. Germline assignment: CDR1 SGHAT and CDR2 FQNNGV. J was trimmed by 0 bases and V by 2 bases; bases with no gene match: 4. CDR3 sequence (DNA): TGTGCCAGCAGCTTACTAGCGGCCGACTCCTACAATGAGCAGTTCTTC. Translation gives CASSLLAADSYNEQFF.

The V gene is TRBV5-6, the J gene TRBJ2-1, with TRBD2 matching 8 bases. Germline CDR1 and CDR2: SGHDT and YYEEEE. The length of the CDR3 is 16 residues. The ends lost 2 bases at V and 4 bases at J; junction bases unmatched: 8. The DNA for the CDR3 is TGTGCCAGCAGCTTAAGAGACGGGAGGGTTTACAATGAGCAGTTCTTC. It codes for CASSLRDGRVYNEQFF.

This chain connects TRBV6-5 to TRBJ2-7; a weak D match, TRBD2 (7 bases). The CDR3 is 15 residues long. Trimming removed 8 bases from V and 2 bases from J, with 19 bases in between. Germline V CDR1 and CDR2: MNHEY, SVGAGI. The DNA of the CDR3 is TGTGCCAGCCACGAGGGGGGGGCCCCGACCTACGAGCAGTACTTC. It is translated as CASHEGGAPTYEQYF.

The chain employs TRBV7-9 and TRBJ1-1; TRBD1 aligns across 10 bases. The trim removed 3 bases at V and 11 bases at J, leaving 6 bases unmatched. Germline CDR1 is SEHNR and CDR2 is FQNEAQ (reference sequence). The CDR3 loop spans 13 amino acids. The CDR3 bases are TGTGCCAGCAGCTTTGGGGACAGGGGCTGGGCTTTCTTT. Its protein product is CASSFGDRGWAFF.

The chain combines TRBV10-3 with TRBJ2-1; the match to TRBD1 covers 9 bases. The V gene end was trimmed by 7 bases and the J gene end by 7 bases; junction bases not matched to a gene: 11. Germline-derived CDR1 and CDR2 are ENHRY and SYGVKD. The CDR3 contains 15 residues. This chain's CDR3 is CAITEDRGPTNEQFF. Here the CDR3 DNA reads TGTGCCATCACCGAGGACAGGGGACCTACAAATGAGCAGTTCTTC.

The chain recombines TRBV27 with TRBJ2-7; TRBD2 matches at 7 bases. CDR1 MNHEY and CDR2 SMNVEV come from the germline V gene (reference sequence). The CDR3 contains 12 residues. With 6 bases clipped from V and 5 bases from J, the junction kept 4 bases outside the gene matches. This CDR3 is CASRGGEHEQYF. The CDR3 region has the DNA TGTGCCAGCAGGGGAGGGGAGCACGAGCAGTACTTC.

The chain recombines TRBV4-2 with TRBJ1-1; 8 bases fit TRBD1. CDR1 and CDR2 from the germline V gene are LGHNA and YNFKEQ. The CDR3 runs to 16 residues. Trimming at V came to 0 bases and at J to 6 bases, leaving 9 bases not matched to a gene. CDR3 loop: CASSQDWGRGLSEAFF. The CDR3, as DNA: TGTGCCAGCAGCCAAGATTGGGGCAGGGGGCTCTCTGAAGCTTTCTTT.

This rearrangement joins TRBV2 to TRBJ2-5, with 10 bases aligning to TRBD2. J lost 5 bases, V lost 5 bases, and 8 bases had no gene match. The CDR3 covers 15 residues. Germline loops: CDR1 SNHLY, CDR2 FYNNEI. This chain's CDR3 is CASSQASGSGETQYF. CDR3 bases: TGTGCCAGCAGTCAGGCTAGCGGGAGTGGGGAGACCCAGTACTTC.

The chain combines TRBV6-6 with TRBJ2-1, with 7 bases identical to TRBD2. Per germline, CDR1 MNHNY and CDR2 SVGAGI (reference sequence). Germline trimming cut 6 bases from V and 0 bases from J; bases unmatched to any gene: 5. This CDR3 has 15 residues. The DNA for the CDR3 is TGTGCCAGCAGGGCGGGACTAAGCTCCTACAATGAGCAGTTCTTC. It is translated as CASRAGLSSYNEQFF.

The chain carries TRBV2 and TRBJ2-5; D possibly corresponds to TRBD1 (6 bases). Trimming shortened V by 4 bases and J by 0 bases, and 12 bases separated the two germline ends. The CDR3 extends over 15 amino acids. Germline lookup yields CDR1 SNHLY and CDR2 FYNNEI. CDR3 residues: CASSGGQTYQETQYF. CDR3 DNA: TGTGCCAGCAGTGGTGGACAGACGTACCAAGAGACCCAGTACTTC. The entire variable domain, with the rest obtained from reference TRBV2 and TRBJ2-5, is as follows: EPEVTQTPSHQVTQMGQEVILRCVPISNHLYFYWYRQILGQKVEFLVSFYNNEISEKSEIFDDQFSVERPDGSNFTLKIRSTKLEDSAMYFCASSGGQTYQETQYFGPGTRLLVL.

The chain recombines TRBV14 with TRBJ2-3, with 10 bases that match TRBD2. CDR3 length: 15 amino acids. Germline values: CDR1 SGHDN, CDR2 FVKESK. The J segment lost 1 base and the V segment lost 6 bases, leaving 4 bases of the junction unmatched. The CDR3, as DNA: TGTGCCAGCAGTCCTAGCGGGAGTGGCACAGATACGCAGTATTTT. Its protein is CASSPSGSGTDTQYF.

The chain couples TRBV18 to TRBJ2-7, with D tentatively TRBD2 (6 bases). Trimming stripped 4 bases from V and 1 base from J, with 14 bases between. In germline, CDR1 is KGHSH, CDR2 LQKENI. This CDR3 spans 15 amino acids. The DNA of the CDR3 is TGTGCCAGCTCACGGACGGGACTGGCATCCTACGAGCAGTACTTC. Its translation: CASSRTGLASYEQYF.

This clone is a singleton in its sample. The V call is TRBV4-1, the J call TRBJ2-7, with 10 bases fitting TRBD2. After removal of 6 bases from V and 4 bases from J, the junction contained 9 bases not matched to a gene. Germline CDR1 MGHRA, CDR2 YSYEKL. The CDR3 is 15 amino acids. The DNA for the CDR3 is TGCGCCAGCAGTCGGACTAGCGGAGGGCTATACGAGCAGTACTTC. Its translation is CASSRTSGGLYEQYF.

The rearrangement links TRBV14 to TRBJ1-2; possibly TRBD1 for D (5 bases). This CDR3 is built from 15 residues. Per germline, CDR1 SGHDN and CDR2 FVKESK. Trimming took off 2 bases at V and 1 base at J, with 11 bases between the two ends. CDR3 nucleotides: TGTGCCAGCAGCCAATTGAGGGGACTTAACTATGGCTACACCTTC. Protein: CASSQLRGLNYGYTF.

The chain recombines TRBV28 with TRBJ2-3; D possibly corresponds to TRBD2 (6 bases). The germline V and J ends were trimmed by 9 bases and 1 base, with 14 bases remaining between them. Germline values: CDR1 MDHEN, CDR2 SYDVKM. The CDR3 has 14 amino acids. The CDR3 loop is CASTPGGRTDTQYF. In DNA, the CDR3 is TGTGCCAGTACCCCCGGGGGACGCACAGATACGCAGTATTTT.

The CDR3 nucleotides read TGCGCCAGCAGCGGCGCCGGCCGGGAACCGCAGTATTTT. This encodes CASSGAGREPQYF. The chain couples TRBV5-1 to TRBJ2-3; D perhaps matches TRBD2 (5 bases). Trimming shortened V by 4 bases and J by 10 bases, and 16 bases separated the two germline ends. The CDR3 spans 13 residues. CDR1 and CDR2 from the germline V gene are SGHRS and YFSETQ. The full variable domain, completed using reference TRBV5-1 and TRBJ2-3, is KAGVTQTPRYLIKTRGQQVTLSCSPISGHRSVSWYQQTPGQGLQFLFEYFSETQRNKGNFPGRFSGRQFSNSRSEMNVSTLELGDSALYLCASSGAGREPQYFGPGTRLTVL.

Only a few counts were recorded for this clone. In DNA, the CDR3 is TGTGCCAGCAGCCCCTACGTTAGGGGGAACACTGAAGCTTTCTTT. It specifies CASSPYVRGNTEAFF. V gene TRBV3-1 (or the pseudogene TRBV3-2) combines with J gene TRBJ1-1; D possibly corresponds to TRBD1 (5 bases). Germline V gene sequence: CDR1 LGHDT, CDR2 YNNKEL (reference sequence). V lost 4 bases and J lost 1, with 13 bases in between. The CDR3 is 15 amino acids.

The chain carries TRBV19 and TRBJ1-2; TRBD1 matches at 9 bases. This CDR3 comprises 15 residues. Germline values: CDR1 LNHDA, CDR2 SQIVND (reference sequence). Trimming at V came to 5 bases and at J to 3 bases, leaving 7 bases not matched to a gene. The CDR3 loop is CASSPPGQGHYGYTF. As DNA, the CDR3 is TGTGCCAGTAGTCCTCCGGGACAGGGCCACTATGGCTACACCTTC.